A selection of T cell receptor beta chains follows, all from one sample in a study of T cell repertoires in cytomegalovirus infection. TCRdb reanalysed the reads using MiXCR and keeps one entry per CDR3 protein. The data contain 300,000 to 400,000 distinct CDR3 sequences, over 7.5% of them singletons. The sample comprised PBMCs. All receptors derive from a human donor in good health (CMV status not recorded). Some clones in this sample may be carry-over from other donors' samples. CDR3s include the opening cysteine and the closing phenylalanine or tryptophan. Fields, in order: D gene, V gene, clone size, J gene, CDR3 DNA, CDR3 protein. A D gene is named only where the DNA matches it firmly. Part of the rows lack a size; the others show once, few, many or a class for expanded clones.

D: .
V: TRBV7-2
size: few
J: TRBJ1-2
DNA: TGTGCCAGCAGCTTAGCTGGGGGGGGCCGGAACTATGGCTACACCTTC
CDR3: CASSLAGGGRNYGYTF

D: .
V: TRBV7-2
size: .
J: TRBJ1-2
DNA: TGTGCCAGCACATCCTATTCGCAGGACGTTATCCGCTACACCTTC
CDR3: CASTSYSQDVIRYTF

D: .
V: TRBV6-5
size: many
J: TRBJ2-3
DNA: TGTGCCAGCAGCCCGGCAACCGATACGCAGTATTTT
CDR3: CASSPATDTQYF

D: .
V: TRBV29-1
size: few
J: TRBJ2-3
DNA: TGCAGCGCGGGCCGGGGTTGGGATACGCAGTATTTT
CDR3: CSAGRGWDTQYF

D: TRBD2
V: TRBV12-3/TRBV12-4
size: few
J: TRBJ2-3
DNA: TGTGCCAGCAGTTTCGGGACTAAGTTAGCAGATACGCAGTATTTT
CDR3: CASSFGTKLADTQYF

D: .
V: TRBV2
size: .
J: TRBJ2-7
DNA: TGTGCCAGCAGAACTAATCTATACGAGCAGTACTTC
CDR3: CASRTNLYEQYF

D: .
V: TRBV6-1
size: many
J: TRBJ2-1
DNA: TGTGCCAGCAGTGAAAGGGGCGGTCAGAGGTACAATGAGCAGTTCTTC
CDR3: CASSERGGQRYNEQFF

D: .
V: TRBV5-4
size: many
J: TRBJ1-2
DNA: TGTGCCAGCAGCTCCTATGCCCTAAGTTCGCCCAACTATGGCTACACCTTC
CDR3: CASSSYALSSPNYGYTF

D: .
V: TRBV7-6
size: many
J: TRBJ2-6
DNA: TGTGCCAGCAGCCCGAGGTTGGCAGGGGGGACCGGGGCCAACGTCCTGACTTTC
CDR3: CASSPRLAGGTGANVLTF

D: .
V: TRBV6-1
size: .
J: TRBJ2-5
DNA: TGTGCCAGCAGCTTGGGACGGTTGGAGACCCAGTACTTC
CDR3: CASSLGRLETQYF

D: TRBD2
V: TRBV6-2/TRBV6-3
size: .
J: TRBJ2-7
DNA: TGTGCCAGCACCAAAACCGGGACTAGCGGGAGTCAGTACTTC
CDR3: CASTKTGTSGSQYF

D: TRBD2
V: TRBV4-1
size: few
J: TRBJ2-3
DNA: TGCGCCAGCAGCAAGACTAGCGGAGACATCCGCACAGATACGCAGTATTTT
CDR3: CASSKTSGDIRTDTQYF

D: TRBD1
V: TRBV7-6
size: few
J: TRBJ2-2
DNA: TGTGCCAGCAGCCATTCACAGGGGTACACCGGGGAGCTGTTTTTT
CDR3: CASSHSQGYTGELFF

D: .
V: TRBV28
size: many
J: TRBJ1-5
DNA: TGTGCCAGCAGTCCTCGGGTCGGCAATCAGCCCCAGCATTTT
CDR3: CASSPRVGNQPQHF

D: TRBD2
V: TRBV20-1
size: many
J: TRBJ2-1
DNA: TGCAGTGCTAGAGCTCAGCGGGAGTTTTTGCATGAGCAGTTCTTC
CDR3: CSARAQREFLHEQFF

D: .
V: TRBV12-3/TRBV12-4
size: many
J: TRBJ1-6
DNA: TGTGCCAGCAGCCATGGACAGACGAACTCTTCACCCCTCCACTTT
CDR3: CASSHGQTNSSPLHF

D: TRBD2
V: TRBV4-1
size: few
J: TRBJ2-3
DNA: TGTGCCAGCAGCCAAGAAGCCCTAGCGGGAAGCACAGATACGCAGTATTTT
CDR3: CASSQEALAGSTDTQYF

D: .
V: TRBV13
size: .
J: TRBJ1-4
DNA: TGTGCCAGCAGCTCTGGACAGCCTAATGAAAAACTGTTTTTT
CDR3: CASSSGQPNEKLFF

D: TRBD1
V: TRBV12-3/TRBV12-4
size: .
J: TRBJ1-3
DNA: TGTGCCAGCAGCTCATTCCGGGACAGGGCGAGCTCTGGAAACACCATATATTTT
CDR3: CASSSFRDRASSGNTIYF

D: .
V: TRBV18
size: few
J: TRBJ2-1
DNA: TGTGCCAGCTCATCGACTGTCCAAGACGAGCAGTTCTTC
CDR3: CASSSTVQDEQFF

D: TRBD2
V: TRBV7-9
size: once
J: TRBJ2-5
DNA: TGTGCCAGCAGCCAGTTCTCGCGGGGGGGCCAAGAGACCCAGTACTTC
CDR3: CASSQFSRGGQETQYF

D: TRBD1
V: TRBV4-2
size: .
J: TRBJ2-1
DNA: TGTGCCAGCAGCCAAGATTCAGGACAGGGGACGAATGAGCAGTTCTTC
CDR3: CASSQDSGQGTNEQFF

D: TRBD2
V: TRBV7-2
size: many
J: TRBJ2-2
DNA: TGTGCCAGCAGCTTAGGATCGGGGACTAGCGGGATAAAGGGCCGGGAGCTGTTTTTT
CDR3: CASSLGSGTSGIKGRELFF

D: .
V: TRBV6-1
size: few
J: TRBJ2-1
DNA: TGTGCCAGCAGTTTGCCTCTGGGTAATGAGCAGTTCTTC
CDR3: CASSLPLGNEQFF

D: TRBD2
V: TRBV4-3
size: few
J: TRBJ2-5
DNA: TGCGCCAGCAGCCAGAGTATAGCGGGGGGGCCGGGAGAGACCCAGTACTTC
CDR3: CASSQSIAGGPGETQYF

D: TRBD1
V: TRBV4-1
size: few
J: TRBJ2-1
DNA: TGCGCCAGCAGCCATAGGACAGGGGTGAACAATGAGCAGTTCTTC
CDR3: CASSHRTGVNNEQFF

D: TRBD1
V: TRBV4-1
size: many
J: TRBJ2-2
DNA: TGCGCCAGCAGCCAGAGGACAGGGGCTTTGAACACCGGGGAGCTGTTTTTT
CDR3: CASSQRTGALNTGELFF

D: .
V: TRBV7-2
size: many
J: TRBJ1-1
DNA: TGTGCCAGCAGCCTACAGGGCCAATTGAACACTGAAGCTTTCTTT
CDR3: CASSLQGQLNTEAFF

D: .
V: TRBV15
size: few
J: TRBJ2-5
DNA: TGTGCCACCAGCAGAGATCGGCAAGGCTTCCCGATGGAGACCCAGTACTTC
CDR3: CATSRDRQGFPMETQYF

D: .
V: TRBV7-9
size: many
J: TRBJ1-1
DNA: TGTGCCAGCAGCTCAGGACGTCGGGTGAACACTGAAGCTTTCTTT
CDR3: CASSSGRRVNTEAFF

D: .
V: TRBV11-2
size: .
J: TRBJ2-7
DNA: TGTGCCAGCAGCCTCGGGGCCTCGGATGGGCGCGAGCAGTACTTC
CDR3: CASSLGASDGREQYF

D: .
V: TRBV5-6
size: .
J: TRBJ2-1
DNA: TGTGCCAGCAGGGCTTCTCGGGCTAGCGAGTTCTTC
CDR3: CASRASRASEFF

D: .
V: TRBV15
size: .
J: TRBJ1-1
DNA: TGTGCCACCAGGAGTCCAGGGAACACTGAAGCTTTCTTT
CDR3: CATRSPGNTEAFF

D: .
V: TRBV27
size: many
J: TRBJ2-7
DNA: TGTGCCAGCAGACCCCCCGGTACGGCTTTTCCTTACGAGCAGTACTTC
CDR3: CASRPPGTAFPYEQYF

D: .
V: TRBV4-3
size: .
J: TRBJ1-4
DNA: TGCGCCAGCAGCCAAGATCCCAGTGGAGGGGAAAAACTGTTTTTT
CDR3: CASSQDPSGGEKLFF

D: .
V: TRBV11-2
size: many
J: TRBJ2-5
DNA: TGTGCCAGCAGCTTAACCCCTAGTGGGGGCCAAGAGACCCAGTACTTC
CDR3: CASSLTPSGGQETQYF

D: TRBD1
V: TRBV27
size: few
J: TRBJ2-7
DNA: TGTGCCAGCAGTTTAGAGACAGGGGTGAACTACGAGCAGTACTTC
CDR3: CASSLETGVNYEQYF

D: .
V: TRBV9
size: .
J: TRBJ2-3
DNA: TGTGCCAGCAGCGTCGGGACATCTAGCACAGATACGCAGTATTTT
CDR3: CASSVGTSSTDTQYF

D: TRBD2
V: TRBV20-1
size: .
J: TRBJ2-5
DNA: TGCAGTGCTTATAGCGGGGGGCTACAAGAGACCCAGTACTTC
CDR3: CSAYSGGLQETQYF

D: .
V: TRBV7-8
size: few
J: TRBJ1-5
DNA: TGTGCCAGCAGCTCCCGGACGGATCTGGGGCCCCAGCATTTT
CDR3: CASSSRTDLGPQHF

D: TRBD2
V: TRBV7-9
size: many
J: TRBJ2-2
DNA: TGTGCCAGCAGCTTAGATCTTAGCGGGAGTCCCGGGGAGCTGTTTTTT
CDR3: CASSLDLSGSPGELFF

D: .
V: TRBV30
size: .
J: TRBJ2-1
DNA: TGTGCCTGGAGTGAACCCAATGAGCAGTTCTTC
CDR3: CAWSEPNEQFF

D: .
V: TRBV12-3/TRBV12-4
size: many
J: TRBJ1-1
DNA: TGTGCCAGCAGTACCGGGACACCCAACACTGAAGCTTTCTTT
CDR3: CASSTGTPNTEAFF

D: .
V: TRBV7-2
size: many
J: TRBJ1-2
DNA: TGTGCCAGCAGCCTTAACAGGGCTTATGGCTACACCTTC
CDR3: CASSLNRAYGYTF

D: TRBD1
V: TRBV4-2
size: many
J: TRBJ2-3
DNA: TGTGCCAGCAGCCGATCTTCCGGGACAGGGCAGACAGATACGCAGTATTTT
CDR3: CASSRSSGTGQTDTQYF

D: .
V: TRBV4-1
size: .
J: TRBJ1-1
DNA: TGCGCCAGCACCCAGGGAGGGGTCGATGAAGCTTTCTTT
CDR3: CASTQGGVDEAFF

D: TRBD1
V: TRBV2
size: .
J: TRBJ1-5
DNA: TGTGCCAGCAGTGCCGGGACAGGGTCATTCCAGCCCCAGCATTTT
CDR3: CASSAGTGSFQPQHF

D: .
V: TRBV6-5
size: .
J: TRBJ2-5
DNA: TGTGCCAGCAGTTACTCCCCTCAAGGGACCCAGTACTTC
CDR3: CASSYSPQGTQYF

D: TRBD1
V: TRBV7-2
size: many
J: TRBJ1-5
DNA: TGTGCCAGCAGCTTAGGAAGGACAGGTAGTTGGGTTCAGCCCCAGCATTTT
CDR3: CASSLGRTGSWVQPQHF

D: .
V: TRBV7-2
size: many
J: TRBJ2-7
DNA: TGTGCCAGCAGCTCCGCACGTGGTGGCTACGAGCAGTACTTC
CDR3: CASSSARGGYEQYF

D: .
V: TRBV6-2/TRBV6-3
size: few
J: TRBJ2-3
DNA: TGTGCCAGCAGTTCTGTGGGTACGACAGATACGCAGTATTTT
CDR3: CASSSVGTTDTQYF

D: .
V: TRBV7-3
size: .
J: TRBJ2-5
DNA: TGTGCCAGCGGCGGGGGCAGCGGAGAGACCCAGTACTTC
CDR3: CASGGGSGETQYF

D: .
V: TRBV5-1
size: .
J: TRBJ2-1
DNA: TGCGCCAGCAGCCATGACCCCGACAATGAGCAGTTCTTC
CDR3: CASSHDPDNEQFF

D: .
V: TRBV6-6
size: .
J: TRBJ2-7
DNA: TGTGCCAGCAGTCTCAACCCCCGCCCGCCCTCCTCCTACGAGCAGTACTTC
CDR3: CASSLNPRPPSSYEQYF

D: TRBD2
V: TRBV6-2/TRBV6-3
size: .
J: TRBJ2-7
DNA: TGTGCCAGCAGACCTCAACGGACTAGCTACGAGGAGTACTTC
CDR3: CASRPQRTSYEEYF

D: .
V: TRBV7-2
size: many
J: TRBJ2-3
DNA: TGTGCCAGCAGCTCCCAAGTGACGCAGTATTTT
CDR3: CASSSQVTQYF

D: .
V: TRBV7-2
size: many
J: TRBJ2-3
DNA: TGTGCCAGCAGCTCTAGGGCAGATACGCAGTATTTT
CDR3: CASSSRADTQYF